The 8 T cell receptor beta chains below all came from one sample that was sequenced in a study. TCRdb reanalysed the RT-PCR reads using MiXCR and keeps one entry per CDR3 protein. This table holds about 680,000 distinct CDR3 sequences, 12% to 15% found once. Specimen: memory CD4+ T cells from blood. The source is a female donor in good health, serving as a healthy control.

This clonotype was counted ten times or more. In nucleotides, the CDR3 is TGTGCCAGCAGTCCTACATACCAAGAGACCCAGTACTTC. It translates to CASSPTYQETQYF. The chain couples TRBV6-2 or TRBV6-3 to TRBJ2-5; D is unclear. The CDR3 length is 13 residues. The V gene's germline CDR1 is MNHEY and CDR2 SVGEGT. The V end lost 5 bases, the J end lost 0 bases, and 7 bases lay between the germline ends.

There are many counts of this clonotype. V and J are TRBV12-3 or TRBV12-4 and TRBJ1-1; D perhaps matches TRBD1 (5 bases). This CDR3 has 14 residues. Trimming removed 0 bases from V and 4 bases from J, with 9 bases in between. CDR3 bases: TGTGCCAGCAGTTTAGCGGGGAGGGGCACTGAAGCTTTCTTT. Its translation: CASSLAGRGTEAFF.

The chain combines TRBV5-1 with TRBJ2-1; 9 bases line up with TRBD1. This CDR3 is built from 14 residues. Germline assignment: CDR1 SGHRS and CDR2 YFSETQ. Trimming removed 4 bases from V and 5 bases from J; junction bases left unmatched: 4. CDR3 in amino acids: CASSGQGKDNEQFF. The CDR3 nucleotides are TGCGCCAGCAGCGGACAGGGGAAGGACAATGAGCAGTTCTTC.

In its sample, this clonotype was seen many times. The chain couples TRBV20-1 to TRBJ2-1, with a tentative D call TRBD1 (5 bases). In germline, CDR1 is DFQATT, CDR2 SNEGSKA (reference sequence). CDR3 length: 15 amino acids. The V end was cut by 3 bases, the J end by 5 bases, with 17 bases between. The CDR3 bases are TGCAGTGCTAGTGTAGGGGTCGGCCTTGACAATGAGCAGTTCTTC. The encoded protein is CSASVGVGLDNEQFF.

V and J are TRBV20-1 and TRBJ1-2; possible D gene TRBD1, 6 bases. V lost 3 bases, J lost 4 bases, and 12 bases lay in between. Germline assignment: CDR1 DFQATT and CDR2 SNEGSKA (reference sequence). This CDR3 region has 13 residues. The CDR3 DNA follows: TGCAGTGCTAGGCAGGGGTTTCTCTATGGCTACACCTTC. It encodes CSARQGFLYGYTF.

This clonotype was recorded at least ten times. The rearrangement links TRBV6-6 to TRBJ2-3, with D possibly matching TRBD1 (6 bases). CDR1 and CDR2 (germline): MNHNY, SVGAGI (reference sequence). Between the trimmed V and J ends, which lost 7 bases and 7 bases, there was a span of 15 bases. The CDR3 length is 13 residues. The CDR3 sequence is CASTPLGGNTQYF. The CDR3 bases are TGTGCCAGCACTCCACTAGGGGGTAATACGCAGTATTTT.

This clonotype occurred many times. The chain combines TRBV7-2 with TRBJ2-1, with 7 bases that match TRBD2. The CDR3 length is 15 residues. The V gene's germline CDR1 is SGHTA and CDR2 FQGNSA. J was trimmed by 1 base and V by 3 bases; bases with no gene match: 3. The CDR3 region is CASSLGRESYNEQFF. In nucleotides, the CDR3 is TGTGCCAGCAGCTTGGGGCGGGAGTCCTACAATGAGCAGTTCTTC.

This chain joins TRBV24-1 and TRBJ2-2; no clear D gene. V lost 3 bases to trimming and J lost 4 bases, with 8 bases between them. CDR1 is KGHDR, CDR2 SFDVKD, per germline. The CDR3 is 14 residues long. The chain's CDR3 is CATSDNSFTGELFF. Written as DNA, the CDR3 is TGTGCCACCAGTGATAACAGCTTCACCGGGGAGCTGTTTTTT.